This is a list of T cell receptor beta chains from one sample in a study of blood T cell repertoires in COVID-19. TCRdb keeps only in-frame clones here, not all; method: immunoSEQ multiplex PCR. Of over 300,000 clones in the sample, around 92% are singletons; the top ten hold roughly 1.2%. The specimen was peripheral blood. The receptors shown here come from a man between 40 and 49 years old with acute or convalescent COVID-19. Both conserved end residues are part of each CDR3. A D gene is named only where the DNA matches it firmly. Expanded clones are given a class, and other clones once, few, many or no size at all.

CDR3 DNA: TGTGCCAGCAGTACTAGTAGCGAGCAGTACTTC
CDR3 protein: CASSTSSEQYF
V gene: TRBV2
CDR3 length: 11
J gene: TRBJ2-7
clone size: NA
D gene: NA

CDR3 DNA: TGCGCCAGCAGCTTCACAGGGAGTAACTATGGCTACACCTTC
CDR3 protein: CASSFTGSNYGYTF
V gene: TRBV5-1
CDR3 length: 14
J gene: TRBJ1-2
clone size: NA
D gene: NA

CDR3 DNA: TGTGCCAGCAGCTTGTTGGGGGGGTTAAACACTGAAGCTTTCTTT
CDR3 protein: CASSLLGGLNTEAFF
V gene: TRBV5-4
CDR3 length: 15
J gene: TRBJ1-1
clone size: once
D gene: NA

CDR3 DNA: TGTGCCAGCAGACCTGGAGCTAGCACTGAAGCTTTCTTT
CDR3 protein: CASRPGASTEAFF
V gene: TRBV25-1
CDR3 length: 13
J gene: TRBJ1-1
clone size: NA
D gene: NA

CDR3 DNA: TGCGCCAGCAGCTTGGAAGGGGCCCCGAACACCGGGGAGCTGTTTTTT
CDR3 protein: CASSLEGAPNTGELFF
V gene: TRBV5-1
CDR3 length: 16
J gene: TRBJ2-2
clone size: once
D gene: NA

CDR3 DNA: TGTGCCAGCAGTCCCTCCAACACCGGGGAGCTGTTTTTT
CDR3 protein: CASSPSNTGELFF
V gene: TRBV28
CDR3 length: 13
J gene: TRBJ2-2
clone size: NA
D gene: NA

CDR3 DNA: TGCGCCAGCAGCCAAGATTGGGGCGGGGGGGCTGAGCAGTTCTTC
CDR3 protein: CASSQDWGGGAEQFF
V gene: TRBV4-3
CDR3 length: 15
J gene: TRBJ2-1
clone size: few
D gene: TRBD2

CDR3 DNA: TGTGCCAGCAGGAGAAACAGCCAGGGGGCGCCTGGCTACACCTTC
CDR3 protein: CASRRNSQGAPGYTF
V gene: TRBV5-6
CDR3 length: 15
J gene: TRBJ1-2
clone size: NA
D gene: TRBD1

CDR3 DNA: TGTGCCAGCAGCTTAATCATCCGGGAGGGTGAGCAGTTCTTC
CDR3 protein: CASSLIIREGEQFF
V gene: TRBV7-2
CDR3 length: 14
J gene: TRBJ2-1
clone size: NA
D gene: TRBD2

CDR3 DNA: TGCGCCAGCAGCTCGACCGGACAGGACTCTGGAAACACCATATATTTT
CDR3 protein: CASSSTGQDSGNTIYF
V gene: TRBV5-1
CDR3 length: 16
J gene: TRBJ1-3
clone size: NA
D gene: TRBD1

CDR3 DNA: TGTGCCATCAGGGCGGGTGACAATCAGCCCCAGCATTTT
CDR3 protein: CAIRAGDNQPQHF
V gene: TRBV10-3
CDR3 length: 13
J gene: TRBJ1-5
clone size: NA
D gene: NA

CDR3 DNA: TGTGCCAGCAGTGATTTTATCTATGGTTACACCTTC
CDR3 protein: CASSDFIYGYTF
V gene: TRBV25-1
CDR3 length: 12
J gene: TRBJ1-2
clone size: NA
D gene: NA

CDR3 DNA: TGTGCCAGCGAGTTCGAGGACAGGTTAAGCGAGACCCAGTACTTC
CDR3 protein: CASEFEDRLSETQYF
V gene: TRBV6-5
CDR3 length: 15
J gene: TRBJ2-5
clone size: NA
D gene: TRBD1

CDR3 DNA: TGTGCCAGCAGTTCTTTCCCGACAGGAAACACCATATATTTT
CDR3 protein: CASSSFPTGNTIYF
V gene: TRBV6-6
CDR3 length: 14
J gene: TRBJ1-3
clone size: NA
D gene: NA

CDR3 DNA: TGTGCCAGCGGTAGGGGCCTCTCCTACGAGCAGTACTTC
CDR3 protein: CASGRGLSYEQYF
V gene: TRBV7-2
CDR3 length: 13
J gene: TRBJ2-7
clone size: NA
D gene: NA

CDR3 DNA: TGTGCCAGCAGTATTAGCGGAAACAATGAGCAGTTCTTC
CDR3 protein: CASSISGNNEQFF
V gene: TRBV6-2/TRBV6-3
CDR3 length: 13
J gene: TRBJ2-1
clone size: many
D gene: NA

CDR3 DNA: TGTGCCAGCAGTAACCGGGACAGGGGTTCACCCCTCCACTTT
CDR3 protein: CASSNRDRGSPLHF
V gene: TRBV6-2/TRBV6-3
CDR3 length: 14
J gene: TRBJ1-6
clone size: NA
D gene: TRBD1

CDR3 DNA: TGTGCCAGCAGCCTTCCCGGGACAGGAAACTATGGCTACACCTTC
CDR3 protein: CASSLPGTGNYGYTF
V gene: TRBV3-1/TRBV3-2
CDR3 length: 15
J gene: TRBJ1-2
clone size: NA
D gene: TRBD1

CDR3 DNA: TGTGCCAGCAGCCCAGACAGATTCTATGGCTACACCTTC
CDR3 protein: CASSPDRFYGYTF
V gene: TRBV28
CDR3 length: 13
J gene: TRBJ1-2
clone size: NA
D gene: NA

CDR3 DNA: TGTGCCAGCTCACCGATACAGGGCACTGAAGCTTTCTTT
CDR3 protein: CASSPIQGTEAFF
V gene: TRBV18
CDR3 length: 13
J gene: TRBJ1-1
clone size: NA
D gene: NA

CDR3 DNA: TGTGCCAGCAGCTTAGGCCAGGGAAATTGGAACACTGAAGCTTTCTTT
CDR3 protein: CASSLGQGNWNTEAFF
V gene: TRBV13
CDR3 length: 16
J gene: TRBJ1-1
clone size: NA
D gene: NA

CDR3 DNA: TGTGCCAGCAGTTACGGGACAGGGGGGCATCAGCCCCAGCATTTT
CDR3 protein: CASSYGTGGHQPQHF
V gene: TRBV6-5
CDR3 length: 15
J gene: TRBJ1-5
clone size: NA
D gene: TRBD1

CDR3 DNA: TGTGCCAGCAGCTTTGATAGCGTGCAGTTCTTC
CDR3 protein: CASSFDSVQFF
V gene: TRBV5-6
CDR3 length: 11
J gene: TRBJ2-1
clone size: NA
D gene: NA

CDR3 DNA: TGTGCCAGCAGCGTCCTGGACAACCTAAATGAGCAGTTCTTC
CDR3 protein: CASSVLDNLNEQFF
V gene: TRBV9
CDR3 length: 14
J gene: TRBJ2-1
clone size: NA
D gene: NA

CDR3 DNA: TGTGCCAGCAGTTTACAGGGCGGATTGATCTTCAACTCCTATAATTCACCCCTCCACTTT
CDR3 protein: CASSLQGGLIFNSYNSPLHF
V gene: TRBV28
CDR3 length: 20
J gene: TRBJ1-6
clone size: NA
D gene: NA

CDR3 DNA: TGTGCCTGGACGGGCGGGGACTATGGCTACACCTTC
CDR3 protein: CAWTGGDYGYTF
V gene: TRBV30
CDR3 length: 12
J gene: TRBJ1-2
clone size: NA
D gene: NA

CDR3 DNA: TGCGCCAGTTCTAGCGGCAACACCGGGGAGCTGTTTTTT
CDR3 protein: CASSSGNTGELFF
V gene: TRBV5-1
CDR3 length: 13
J gene: TRBJ2-2
clone size: NA
D gene: TRBD2

CDR3 DNA: TGTGCCAGCAGCCATGCGGAGACAGGAATTAACTATGGCTACACCTTC
CDR3 protein: CASSHAETGINYGYTF
V gene: TRBV4-2
CDR3 length: 16
J gene: TRBJ1-2
clone size: NA
D gene: NA

CDR3 DNA: TGTGCCAGCAGCCTACCGGAGCCCGCCTTT
CDR3 protein: CASSLPEPAF
V gene: TRBV7-2
CDR3 length: 10
J gene: TRBJ1-1
clone size: NA
D gene: NA

CDR3 DNA: TGTGCCAGTAGTCCGGGACAGGTGACCGCCGGGGAGCTGTTTTTT
CDR3 protein: CASSPGQVTAGELFF
V gene: TRBV19
CDR3 length: 15
J gene: TRBJ2-2
clone size: NA
D gene: TRBD1

CDR3 DNA: TGTGCCAGCAGTGAATCTGAGGGGGACAGCTACGAGCAGTACTTC
CDR3 protein: CASSESEGDSYEQYF
V gene: TRBV6-1
CDR3 length: 15
J gene: TRBJ2-7
clone size: NA
D gene: TRBD1

CDR3 DNA: TGTGCCAGCAGCGTAGACCCTAGCAGAGATACGCAGTATTTT
CDR3 protein: CASSVDPSRDTQYF
V gene: TRBV9
CDR3 length: 14
J gene: TRBJ2-3
clone size: NA
D gene: NA

CDR3 DNA: TGCGCCAGCAGCCCCAGGCGGGGTTCAATGGATCAAGCCTATGGCTACACCTTC
CDR3 protein: CASSPRRGSMDQAYGYTF
V gene: TRBV5-1
CDR3 length: 18
J gene: TRBJ1-2
clone size: NA
D gene: NA

CDR3 DNA: TGTGCCAGCAGTTCGGGACAGGGGTGGAATGGCTACACCTTC
CDR3 protein: CASSSGQGWNGYTF
V gene: TRBV6-5
CDR3 length: 14
J gene: TRBJ1-2
clone size: NA
D gene: TRBD1

CDR3 DNA: TGCGCCAGCAGCCAAATCCGGGACAGGGTGAGTTCACCCCTCCACTTT
CDR3 protein: CASSQIRDRVSSPLHF
V gene: TRBV4-1
CDR3 length: 16
J gene: TRBJ1-6
clone size: once
D gene: TRBD1

CDR3 DNA: TGCGCCAGCAGCTTAGGACAGGGGCAATCCTACGAGCAGTACTTC
CDR3 protein: CASSLGQGQSYEQYF
V gene: TRBV5-1
CDR3 length: 15
J gene: TRBJ2-7
clone size: NA
D gene: TRBD1

CDR3 DNA: TGTGCCAGCAGCCCCGGCTCAGGGAACACTGAAGCTTTCTTT
CDR3 protein: CASSPGSGNTEAFF
V gene: TRBV6-4
CDR3 length: 14
J gene: TRBJ1-1
clone size: NA
D gene: NA

CDR3 DNA: TGTGCCAGCAGCTTAATTACAGGGACGGGTACTGAAGCTTTCTTT
CDR3 protein: CASSLITGTGTEAFF
V gene: TRBV7-3
CDR3 length: 15
J gene: TRBJ1-1
clone size: NA
D gene: NA

CDR3 DNA: TGTGCCAGTAGTATAATTTCCGGCAGGCTGGGCACTGAAGCTTTCTTT
CDR3 protein: CASSIISGRLGTEAFF
V gene: TRBV19
CDR3 length: 16
J gene: TRBJ1-1
clone size: NA
D gene: NA

CDR3 DNA: TGTGCCAGCAGCTTACTAAACACTGAAGCTTTCTTT
CDR3 protein: CASSLLNTEAFF
V gene: TRBV11-2
CDR3 length: 12
J gene: TRBJ1-1
clone size: NA
D gene: NA

CDR3 DNA: TGTGCCAACCCGGAAGCGGGAGGGCTAGAAACCGGGGAGCTGTTTTTT
CDR3 protein: CANPEAGGLETGELFF
V gene: TRBV7-3
CDR3 length: 16
J gene: TRBJ2-2
clone size: NA
D gene: TRBD2

CDR3 DNA: TGTGCCAGCAGCCGTCAGGGACAGGGATTTAAACTGTTTTTT
CDR3 protein: CASSRQGQGFKLFF
V gene: TRBV14
CDR3 length: 14
J gene: TRBJ1-4
clone size: NA
D gene: TRBD1

CDR3 DNA: TGTGCCAGCAGAAGGACTAGCGGGGTTGGCGGGGAGCTGTTTTTT
CDR3 protein: CASRRTSGVGGELFF
V gene: TRBV2
CDR3 length: 15
J gene: TRBJ2-2
clone size: NA
D gene: TRBD2

CDR3 DNA: TGCGCCAGCAGCCAAGATTGGCCAGGGTTCTCCTACGAGCAGTACTTC
CDR3 protein: CASSQDWPGFSYEQYF
V gene: TRBV4-3
CDR3 length: 16
J gene: TRBJ2-7
clone size: NA
D gene: NA

CDR3 DNA: TGTGCCTGGAACGCCGCAGGGGGCAGGTCCTATAATTCACCCCTCCACTTT
CDR3 protein: CAWNAAGGRSYNSPLHF
V gene: TRBV30
CDR3 length: 17
J gene: TRBJ1-6
clone size: NA
D gene: TRBD1

CDR3 DNA: TGTGCCACCAGCAGCGGGGGGCAAAGCACCGGGGAGCTGTTTTTT
CDR3 protein: CATSSGGQSTGELFF
V gene: TRBV15
CDR3 length: 15
J gene: TRBJ2-2
clone size: NA
D gene: NA

CDR3 DNA: TGTGCCAGCAGTTTAGCGGTAGGGCAGGGTGGCTACACCTTC
CDR3 protein: CASSLAVGQGGYTF
V gene: TRBV28
CDR3 length: 14
J gene: TRBJ1-2
clone size: NA
D gene: NA

CDR3 DNA: TGCGCCAGCAGCCGGGACAGCTTCTCTGGAAACACCATATATTTT
CDR3 protein: CASSRDSFSGNTIYF
V gene: TRBV10-2
CDR3 length: 15
J gene: TRBJ1-3
clone size: NA
D gene: TRBD1

CDR3 DNA: TGTGCCAGTAGTACCCGCCGGGGAACCTATGGCTACACCTTC
CDR3 protein: CASSTRRGTYGYTF
V gene: TRBV19
CDR3 length: 14
J gene: TRBJ1-2
clone size: NA
D gene: NA

CDR3 DNA: TGCGCCAGCAGCCAAGGAGACAGGGACACTGAAGCTTTCTTT
CDR3 protein: CASSQGDRDTEAFF
V gene: TRBV4-1
CDR3 length: 14
J gene: TRBJ1-1
clone size: NA
D gene: TRBD1

CDR3 DNA: TGTGCCAGCAGTCGAGACGGGACAGTGAAAAACATTCAGTACTTC
CDR3 protein: CASSRDGTVKNIQYF
V gene: TRBV2
CDR3 length: 15
J gene: TRBJ2-4
clone size: once
D gene: TRBD1

CDR3 DNA: TGTGCCAGTAGTAGGACAGCGAACACCGGGGAGCTGTTTTTT
CDR3 protein: CASSRTANTGELFF
V gene: TRBV19
CDR3 length: 14
J gene: TRBJ2-2
clone size: once
D gene: NA

CDR3 DNA: TGCGCCAGCAGCCCCAGAGCGGGGAGCACTGAAGCTTTCTTT
CDR3 protein: CASSPRAGSTEAFF
V gene: TRBV5-1
CDR3 length: 14
J gene: TRBJ1-1
clone size: NA
D gene: NA

CDR3 DNA: TGTGCCAGCAGCCCAGGGAGCAATCAGCCCCAGCATTTT
CDR3 protein: CASSPGSNQPQHF
V gene: TRBV12-3/TRBV12-4
CDR3 length: 13
J gene: TRBJ1-5
clone size: once
D gene: NA

CDR3 DNA: TGTGCCAGCAGTTATTTGGGGCCCCGGAACACCGGGGAGCTGTTTTTT
CDR3 protein: CASSYLGPRNTGELFF
V gene: TRBV6-2/TRBV6-3
CDR3 length: 16
J gene: TRBJ2-2
clone size: NA
D gene: NA